The subject of this entry is one T cell receptor beta chain. Germline V gene data show CDR1 as SGHAT and CDR2 as FQNNGV. This CDR3 contains 15 residues. V was pared by 1 base and J by 3 bases, with 11 bases between. Each CDR3 protein gets one entry after TCRdb re-called the 5' RACE reads with MiXCR. Altogether about 690,000 distinct CDR3 sequences are present, 6% to 6.5% being singletons, with the ten largest covering 1.5% to 2%. This specimen comes from a study of identical twins. This sequence originates from a man between 18 and 29 years old in good health. Specimen: naive T cells sorted from blood. J is TRBJ2-3 and V is TRBV11-2; D gene unclear. This CDR3 reads CASSLVQRRTDTQYF. CDR3 sequence (DNA): TGTGCCAGCAGCTTAGTCCAGCGAAGGACAGATACGCAGTATTTT.